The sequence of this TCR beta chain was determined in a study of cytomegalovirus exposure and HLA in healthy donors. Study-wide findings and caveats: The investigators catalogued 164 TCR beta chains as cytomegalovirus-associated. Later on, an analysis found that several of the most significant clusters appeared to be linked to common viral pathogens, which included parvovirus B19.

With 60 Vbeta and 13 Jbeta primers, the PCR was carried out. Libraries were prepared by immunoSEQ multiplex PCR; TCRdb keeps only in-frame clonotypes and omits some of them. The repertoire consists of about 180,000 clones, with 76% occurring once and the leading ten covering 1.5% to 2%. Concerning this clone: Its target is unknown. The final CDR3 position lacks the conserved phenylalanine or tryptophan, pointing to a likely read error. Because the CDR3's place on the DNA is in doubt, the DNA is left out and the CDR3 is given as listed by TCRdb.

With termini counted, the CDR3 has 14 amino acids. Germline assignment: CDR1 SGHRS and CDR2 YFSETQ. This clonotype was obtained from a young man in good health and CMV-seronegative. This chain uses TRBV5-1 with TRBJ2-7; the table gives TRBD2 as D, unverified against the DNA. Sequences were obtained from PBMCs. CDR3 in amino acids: CASSFPWGGGPVYL.